One and the same sample provided the 17 T cell receptor beta chains below, sequenced in a study of human T cells and chemical hapten exposure. One entry per CDR3 protein results from TCRdb running MiXCR on the RACE reads. In the table there are more than 60,000 distinct CDR3 sequences, approximately 10% of which are singletons. The time point denotes: patch test 2, 6 weeks after DPC sensitization. Treatment defined: therapeutic diphenylcyclopropenone sensitization with weekly scalp DPC. Sequencing was performed on whole blood, taken in connection with sensitization to the hapten diphenylcyclopropenone (DPC). These receptors were taken from a woman aged 50 to 60 with alopecia areata. Some clones in this sample may be carry-over from other donors' samples.

In this sample, this clonotype turned up many times. The V and J genes are TRBV29-1 and TRBJ2-3; TRBD2 matches 10 bases. Trimming took 4 bases from V and 5 from J; bases not matched to a gene: 9. The CDR3 runs 15 residues. Germline assignment: CDR1 SQVTM and CDR2 ANQGSEA. This chain's CDR3 is CSVGVLASGRDTQYF. Here the CDR3 DNA reads TGCAGCGTTGGAGTTTTGGCTAGCGGGAGAGATACGCAGTATTTT.

On this clonotype: One junction end disagrees with the germline gene, perhaps due to a read error. The chain carries TRBV20-1 and TRBJ2-1; 13 bases map to TRBD2. Looked up from germline, CDR1 is DFQATT and CDR2 is SNEGSKA (reference sequence). This CDR3 spans 12 amino acids. This CDR3 is CSARGLAGAQLF. The DNA of the CDR3 is TGCAGTGCGAGAGGACTAGCGGGAGCTCAGCTCTTC.

This clonotype was seen more than once but under ten times. The V and J genes are TRBV19 and TRBJ2-3, with D perhaps matching TRBD2 (6 bases). The CDR3 is 14 residues long. Germline V gives CDR1 LNHDA, CDR2 SQIVND (reference sequence). The germline V and J ends were trimmed by 8 bases and 2 bases, with 14 bases remaining between them. DNA for the CDR3: TGTGCCAGTGCTGGGGACTGGAACACAGATACGCAGTATTTT. This encodes CASAGDWNTDTQYF.

The chain joins TRBV10-2 to TRBJ2-1; D is tentatively TRBD1 or TRBD2 (6 bases each). CDR3 length: 16 amino acids. Germline V gene lookup returns CDR1 WSHSY and CDR2 SAAADI. V dropped 5 bases and J dropped 4 bases, with 18 bases sitting between them. CDR3: CASSRDSTGTYNEQFF. Written as DNA, the CDR3 is TGCGCCAGCAGTAGGGATAGTACAGGGACTTACAATGAGCAGTTCTTC.

This clonotype has a handful of counts. The CDR3 DNA sequence: TGTGCCAGCAGCCAAGTCGACCTGGGCCAAGAGACCCAGTACTTC. Its translation is CASSQVDLGQETQYF. V usage is TRBV14 and J usage is TRBJ2-5, with D hard to call. This CDR3 spans 15 amino acids. The V and J ends lost 1 base and 1 base respectively, with 10 bases between them. The germline gives CDR1 SGHDN, CDR2 FVKESK.

This clonotype has only a few counts. The chain has TRBV3-1 and TRBJ1-2, with TRBD1 as a possible D gene (5 bases). The CDR3 has 15 residues. The V end lost 0 bases, the J end lost 4 bases, and 12 bases lay between the germline ends. CDR1 and CDR2 (germline): LGHDT, YNNKEL (reference sequence). The CDR3 reads CASSQEGRVLYGYTF. In DNA, the CDR3 is TGTGCCAGCAGCCAAGAAGGCAGGGTCCTCTATGGCTACACCTTC. Complete variable domain (other parts from reference TRBV3-1 and TRBJ1-2): DTAVSQTPKYLVTQMGNDKSIKCEQNLGHDTMYWYKQDSKKFLKIMFSYNNKELIINETVPNRFSPKSPDKAHLNLHINSLELGDSAVYFCASSQEGRVLYGYTFGSGTRLTVV.

At least ten counts were recorded for this clonotype. The V call is TRBV5-4, the J call TRBJ1-5, with unresolved D. The length of the CDR3 is 13 residues. CDR1 is SGHNT, CDR2 YYREEE, per germline (reference sequence). V lost 3 bases and J 4 bases, leaving 8 bases between the germline ends. The CDR3 bases are TGTGCCAGCAGCTCCGACGTGAATCAGCCCCAGCATTTT. This codes for CASSSDVNQPQHF. The variable domain in full, with the rest retrieved from reference TRBV5-4 and TRBJ1-5, is ETGVTQSPTHLIKTRGQQVTLRCSSQSGHNTVSWYQQALGQGPQFIFQYYREEENGRGNFPPRFSGLQFPNYSSELNVNALELDDSALYLCASSSDVNQPQHFGDGTRLSIL.

The V and J genes are TRBV29-1 and TRBJ2-6; D not certain. This CDR3 spans 15 amino acids. V gave up 0 bases and J gave up 2 bases, with 8 bases separating them. Germline loops: CDR1 SQVTM, CDR2 ANQGSEA. CDR3 sequence (DNA): TGCAGCGTTGAAGATGGCCGGACTGGGGCCAACGTCCTGACTTTC. It translates to CSVEDGRTGANVLTF.

This clonotype was observed many times. This chain joins TRBV18 and TRBJ1-1; D may be TRBD1 (5 bases). Looked up from germline, CDR1 is KGHSH and CDR2 is LQKENI. This CDR3 has 13 residues. Trimming took 2 bases from V and 7 from J, leaving 11 bases between them. In DNA form, the CDR3 reads TGTGCCAGCTCACCAGAGGAGGGGAGTGAAGCTTTCTTT. Its protein is CASSPEEGSEAFF.

The sample holds many counts of this clonotype. The rearrangement links TRBV5-6 to TRBJ2-1; D may be TRBD1 (5 bases). Germline loops: CDR1 SGHDT, CDR2 YYEEEE. V was trimmed by 4 bases and J by 4 bases, leaving 9 bases between them. CDR3 length equals 13 residues. The CDR3 spells CASSGRQYNEQFF. The CDR3 DNA follows: TGTGCCAGCAGCGGCCGACAGTACAATGAGCAGTTCTTC.

This clonotype was observed at least ten times. The chain carries TRBV7-2 and TRBJ2-3, with TRBD2 matching over 8 bases. This CDR3 comprises 13 residues. V dropped 4 bases and J dropped 13; count of bases not matched to a gene: 10. Germline V gives CDR1 SGHTA, CDR2 FQGNSA. The CDR3 region is CASSSIAGLEEYF. Written as DNA, the CDR3 is TGTGCCAGCAGCTCAATTGCGGGACTAGAAGAGTATTTT.

The V call is TRBV11-2, the J call TRBJ2-4; D call uncertain. Trimming removed 6 bases from V and 8 bases from J, with 11 bases in between. This CDR3 comprises 12 residues. CDR1 and CDR2 (germline): SGHAT, FQNNGV. CDR3 in DNA: TGTGCCAGCAGACCAGAGTCGCACATTCAGTACTTC. Its translation: CASRPESHIQYF. Based on the CDR3 plus reference TRBV11-2 and TRBJ2-4, the full variable domain is EAGVAQSPRYKIIEKRQSVAFWCNPISGHATLYWYQQILGQGPKLLIQFQNNGVVDDSQLPKDRFSAERLKGVDSTLKIQPAKLEDSAVYLCASRPESHIQYFGAGTRLSVL.

This clonotype was counted many times. The chain links TRBV7-2 to TRBJ2-4, with 10 bases matching TRBD2. J gave up 5 bases and V 5 bases, and 6 bases lay outside the gene matches. CDR3 length: 15 residues. The V gene's germline CDR1 is SGHTA and CDR2 FQGNSA. CDR3 bases: TGTGCCAGCAGCCCTAGCGGGAGTTTTGAAAACATTCAGTACTTC. Protein product: CASSPSGSFENIQYF.

This clonotype has a count of ten or more. The chain employs TRBV2 and TRBJ1-4; D possibly corresponds to TRBD1 (5 bases). Germline-derived CDR1 and CDR2 are SNHLY and FYNNEI. The V and J ends lost 2 bases and 2 bases respectively, with 9 bases between them. The CDR3 has 15 amino acids. The CDR3 DNA reads TGTGCCAGCAGTGAAAGCGGGACCACTAATGAAAAACTGTTTTTT. It is translated as CASSESGTTNEKLFF. Full variable domain (rest looked up from reference TRBV2 and TRBJ1-4): EPEVTQTPSHQVTQMGQEVILRCVPISNHLYFYWYRQILGQKVEFLVSFYNNEISEKSEIFDDQFSVERPDGSNFTLKIRSTKLEDSAMYFCASSESGTTNEKLFFGSGTQLSVL.

V is TRBV27 and J is TRBJ2-2; possible D gene TRBD1, 5 bases. Trimming took off 3 bases at V and 7 bases at J, with 15 bases between the two ends. Germline V gene lookup returns CDR1 MNHEY and CDR2 SMNVEV (reference sequence). The CDR3 sequence is 15 residues long. This CDR3 reads CASSLARVVGGELFF. CDR3 nucleotide sequence: TGTGCCAGCAGTTTGGCCAGGGTTGTCGGCGGGGAGCTGTTTTTT.

Comment on this clonotype: With a much larger clone just one base away, this may be a read error. V gene TRBV5-5 combines with J gene TRBJ2-3; D not resolved. This CDR3 is 15 amino acids long. CDR1 is SGHKS and CDR2 is YYEKEE in the germline V gene (reference sequence). CDR3 sequence reads: CASSLDSHSTDTQNF. CDR3 nucleotides: TGTGCCAGCAGCTTGGACTCGCACAGCACAGATACGCAGAATTTT.

The V and J genes are TRBV3-1 and TRBJ2-2, with TRBD1 matching 8 bases. The CDR3 covers 14 residues. Germline values: CDR1 LGHDT, CDR2 YNNKEL (reference sequence). Unmatched junction bases numbered 1, after V lost 4 bases and J lost 3 bases. CDR3 amino acids: CASSPQGDTGELFF. The CDR3 bases are TGTGCCAGCAGCCCACAGGGGGACACCGGGGAGCTGTTTTTT.